The 28 T cell receptor beta chains listed next were all sequenced from one sample in a study of radiotherapy plus CTLA-4 blockade in lung cancer. TCRdb keeps only in-frame clones here, not all; method: immunoSEQ multiplex PCR. The sample yields about 80,000 clones, around 76% seen once. This specimen was peripheral blood, taken from a patient treated with radiotherapy plus ipilimumab. These receptors all come from a human donor with non-small cell lung cancer whose response to radiotherapy plus ipilimumab could not be evaluated. Some clones in this sample may be carry-over from other donors' samples.

This sequence joins TRBV9 and TRBJ1-5; no clear D gene. Germline CDR1 is SGDLS and CDR2 is YYNGEE. The CDR3 runs 17 residues. Trimming left V 0 bases short and J 2 bases short, with 15 bases between. Here the CDR3 DNA reads TGTGCCAGCAGCGTAGGGTGGTCGCCAGCGGGCAATCAGCCCCAGCATTTT. This sequence encodes CASSVGWSPAGNQPQHF.

The chain combines TRBV29-1 with TRBJ1-3; no clear D gene. Between the trimmed V and J ends, which lost 8 bases and 2 bases, there was a span of 10 bases. This CDR3 comprises 12 residues. Germline lookup yields CDR1 SQVTM and CDR2 ANQGSEA. CDR3 residues: CSMTVAGNTIYF. The CDR3 DNA sequence: TGCAGCATGACTGTGGCTGGAAACACCATATATTTT.

The rearrangement joins TRBV7-2 to TRBJ2-1; 7 nucleotides match TRBD1. CDR3 size: 13 residues. The ends lost 5 bases at V and 4 bases at J; junction bases unmatched: 2. The germline V gene encodes CDR1 SGHTA and CDR2 FQGNSA. The CDR3: CASSLGQYNEQFF. The CDR3 DNA reads as TGTGCCAGCAGCCTGGGACAGTACAATGAGCAGTTCTTC.

This sequence joins TRBV28 and TRBJ2-7; tentatively, D is TRBD1 (6 bases). Deletions cut 5 bases from V and 4 bases from J, with 9 bases between. The germline gives CDR1 MDHEN, CDR2 SYDVKM. CDR3 length: 12 amino acids. The DNA for the CDR3 is TGTGCCAGCAGTACGCAGGGGTACGAGCAGTACTTC. This gives the protein CASSTQGYEQYF.

The chain has TRBV7-6 and TRBJ1-2; D ambiguous. Deletions cut 6 bases from V and 3 bases from J, with 17 bases between. CDR3 size: 15 residues. CDR1 is SGHVS and CDR2 is FNYEAQ in the germline V gene. The CDR3 bases are TGTGCCAGCAGTCCAAGCCGGAGCGGACACTATGGCTACACCTTC. Protein product: CASSPSRSGHYGYTF.

V usage is TRBV7-3 and J usage is TRBJ2-3, with D possibly being TRBD1 (5 bases). Trimming removed 5 bases from V and 4 bases from J, with 13 bases in between. From germline, CDR1 is SGHTA and CDR2 FQGTGA. The CDR3 has 14 amino acids. The CDR3 region has the DNA TGTGCCAGCAGCCCCGACAGTCCCCCAGATACGCAGTATTTT. This translates into CASSPDSPPDTQYF.

The CDR3: CASSPRGDSNTGELFF. Written as DNA, the CDR3 is TGTGCCAGCAGCCCCAGGGGGGACTCCAACACCGGGGAGCTGTTTTTT. The rearrangement joins TRBV9 to TRBJ2-2, with D perhaps matching TRBD1 (7 bases). Germline V gene data show CDR1 as SGDLS and CDR2 as YYNGEE. With 4 bases removed from V and 2 bases from J, the gap between germline ends came to 15 bases. The CDR3 is 16 residues long.

The chain combines TRBV4-2 with TRBJ2-5, with D perhaps TRBD2 (7 bases). V lost 0 bases, J lost 5 bases, and 19 bases lay in between. Germline V gene lookup returns CDR1 LGHNA and CDR2 YNFKEQ. The CDR3 contains 17 residues. In nucleotides, the CDR3 is TGTGCCAGCAGCCAAGATGACCCGAGGGGAGGGGGGGAGACCCAGTACTTC. It translates to CASSQDDPRGGGETQYF.

The J gene is TRBJ2-3, the V gene TRBV28; no firm D call. This CDR3 has 16 amino acids. Trimming pared 2 bases from V and 0 bases from J, leaving 12 bases between. Germline V gene sequence: CDR1 MDHEN, CDR2 SYDVKM. CDR3 coding DNA: TGTGCCAGCAGTTTAAGCTCTCCTACTAGCACAGATACGCAGTATTTT. It codes for CASSLSSPTSTDTQYF.

The chain uses TRBV13 and TRBJ1-2; D not resolved. The CDR3 has 10 amino acids. Germline CDR1 and CDR2: PRHDT and FYEKMQ (reference sequence). V lost 3 bases and J lost 8, with 4 bases in between. CDR3 bases: TGTGCCAGCAGCTTCGAGGGCTACACCTTC. Its protein is CASSFEGYTF.

The CDR3 DNA reads TGTGCCAGCAGCCTGGACAGTGGAGTTCAGCCCCAGCATTTT. The encoded protein is CASSLDSGVQPQHF. This rearrangement joins TRBV27 to TRBJ1-5; TRBD1 is a possible D gene (6 bases). Germline V gives CDR1 MNHEY, CDR2 SMNVEV (reference sequence). This CDR3 is 14 amino acids long. V lost 6 bases to trimming and J lost 6 bases, with 15 bases between them.

This clone came up once. The chain combines TRBV29-1 with TRBJ1-2; TRBD1 matches at 9 bases. Germline-derived CDR1 and CDR2 are SQVTM and ANQGSEA. V shed 2 bases, J shed 2 bases, and the junction held 3 bases outside the gene matches. The CDR3 extends over 14 amino acids. The CDR3 DNA sequence: TGCAGCGTTGAACGGACAGGGGCAAACTATGGCTACACCTTC. It encodes CSVERTGANYGYTF. The full variable domain, completed using reference TRBV29-1 and TRBJ1-2, is SAVISQKPSRDICQRGTSLTIQCQVDSQVTMMFWYRQQPGQSLTLIATANQGSEATYESGFVIDKFPISRPNLTFSTLTVSNMSPEDSSIYLCSVERTGANYGYTFGSGTRLTVV.

V and J are TRBV5-6 and TRBJ2-7, with D possibly TRBD2 on 6 matching bases. The CDR3 loop spans 16 amino acids. V lost 4 bases and J 0 bases, leaving 17 bases between the germline ends. The V gene's germline CDR1 is SGHDT and CDR2 YYEEEE. In DNA form, the CDR3 reads TGTGCCAGCAGCCCGAGGCGGGGTAAGGGCTCCTACGAGCAGTACTTC. Amino acid sequence: CASSPRRGKGSYEQYF.

The J gene is TRBJ2-2, the V gene TRBV6-5; 11 nucleotides match TRBD2. Germline CDR1 MNHEY, CDR2 SVGAGI. The CDR3 extends over 15 amino acids. The V and J ends lost 8 bases and 6 bases, in that order; junction bases with no gene match: 8. The CDR3 DNA is TGTGCCAGCTTCACCCTGACTAGCGGGGCCGGGGAGCTGTTTTTT. This translates into CASFTLTSGAGELFF.

This clone was seen only a few times. The chain employs TRBV19 and TRBJ2-3; 9 bases are a match to TRBD1. This CDR3 contains 15 residues. The germline V gene encodes CDR1 LNHDA and CDR2 SQIVND (reference sequence). Trimming cost V 6 bases and J 2 bases; bases outside gene matches: 6. CDR3 in amino acids: CASSEGTGITDTQYF. As DNA, the CDR3 is TGTGCCAGTAGCGAAGGGACAGGGATCACAGATACGCAGTATTTT.

This chain joins TRBV6-5 and TRBJ2-2, with D tentatively TRBD1 (6 bases). Germline V gene lookup returns CDR1 MNHEY and CDR2 SVGAGI. This CDR3 has 14 amino acids. The V end was cut by 0 bases, the J end by 4 bases, with 6 bases between. The CDR3 loop is CASSYSQGTGELFF. The CDR3, as DNA: TGTGCCAGCAGTTACTCACAGGGCACCGGGGAGCTGTTTTTT.

The chain carries TRBV7-9 and TRBJ2-7; 10 bases fit TRBD1. V gave up 4 bases and J gave up 6 bases; unmatched junction bases: 6. Germline V gene sequence: CDR1 SEHNR, CDR2 FQNEAQ (reference sequence). There are 14 residues in the CDR3. In nucleotides, the CDR3 is TGTGCCAGCAGCTCCGGGACAGGGGTTGGCGAGCAGTACTTC. This translates into CASSSGTGVGEQYF.

The V and J genes are TRBV5-6 and TRBJ2-4; 8 nucleotides agree with TRBD2. Looked up from germline, CDR1 is SGHDT and CDR2 is YYEEEE. This CDR3 comprises 15 residues. The junction had 6 bases not matched to a gene; V was cut back by 0 bases and J by 7 bases. CDR3 residues: CASSLAGGHKNIQYF. DNA of the CDR3: TGTGCCAGCAGCTTGGCGGGGGGGCATAAGAACATTCAGTACTTC. Using reference TRBV5-6 and TRBJ2-4 for the parts outside the CDR3, the full variable domain is DAGVTQSPTHLIKTRGQQVTLRCSPKSGHDTVSWYQQALGQGPQFIFQYYEEEERQRGNFPDRFSGHQFPNYSSELNVNALLLGDSALYLCASSLAGGHKNIQYFGAGTRLSVL.

DNA for the CDR3: TGCGCCAGCAGCTTGGTCCGAGGACTAGCTTCTCCCTACGAGCAGTACTTC. It specifies CASSLVRGLASPYEQYF. The chain couples TRBV5-1 to TRBJ2-7, with 8 nucleotides matching TRBD2. Germline loops: CDR1 SGHRS, CDR2 YFSETQ. With 0 bases clipped from V and 2 bases from J, the junction kept 10 bases outside the gene matches. There are 17 residues in the CDR3.

V usage is TRBV6-5 and J usage is TRBJ1-6; TRBD1 matches 9 bases. V lost 6 bases, J lost 8 bases, and 8 bases stayed unmatched. CDR3 length equals 15 residues. CDR1 and CDR2 (germline): MNHEY, SVGAGI. As DNA, the CDR3 is TGTGCCAGCAGCCCCTTGGGACAGGGATATTCACCCCTCCACTTT. This encodes CASSPLGQGYSPLHF.

The chain links TRBV15 to TRBJ1-1; D is perhaps TRBD1 (5 bases). Per the germline V gene, CDR1 is LNHNV and CDR2 is YYDKDF (reference sequence). Trimming cost V 0 bases and J 11 bases, with 13 bases left between them. There are 13 residues in the CDR3. The CDR3 coding sequence is TGTGCCACCAGCAGAGATGGGGACTCAGGGGCTTTCTTT. It codes for CATSRDGDSGAFF. The whole variable domain, filled in from reference TRBV15 and TRBJ1-1, reads DAMVIQNPRYQVTQFGKPVTLSCSQTLNHNVMYWYQQKSSQAPKLLFHYYDKDFNNEADTPDNFQSRRPNTSFCFLDIRSPGLGDTAMYLCATSRDGDSGAFFGQGTRLTVV.

The CDR3 sequence is CASSVVAVSWGDEQFF. CDR3 nucleotide sequence: TGTGCCAGCAGCGTAGTCGCGGTGTCATGGGGGGATGAGCAGTTCTTC. The chain carries TRBV9 and TRBJ2-1, with D perhaps TRBD2 (6 bases). CDR1 is SGDLS and CDR2 is YYNGEE in the germline V gene. This CDR3 contains 16 residues. The V end was cut by 0 bases, the J end by 8 bases, with 18 bases between.

The chain recombines TRBV7-2 with TRBJ1-1, with D hard to call. CDR3 length: 14 residues. Germline lookup yields CDR1 SGHTA and CDR2 FQGNSA. Trimming stripped 0 bases from V and 8 bases from J, with 13 bases between. CDR3 protein: CASSLARQATEAFF. The CDR3 region has the DNA TGTGCCAGCAGCTTAGCACGTCAGGCGACAGAAGCTTTCTTT.

This rearrangement joins TRBV11-3 to TRBJ1-1; D might be TRBD1 (6 bases). Germline CDR1 SGHNT, CDR2 YENEEA. The CDR3 is 14 residues long. V lost 6 bases, J lost 0 bases, and 11 bases lay in between. The CDR3 sequence: CASRDRRLNTEAFF. The DNA for the CDR3 is TGTGCCAGCAGGGACAGAAGATTGAACACTGAAGCTTTCTTT.

The rearrangement uses TRBV6-1 and TRBJ2-1; 11 bases are shared with TRBD2. The CDR3 is 17 amino acids. Germline V gene sequence: CDR1 MNHNS, CDR2 SASEGT. V was pared by 4 bases and J by 0 bases, with 5 bases of the junction left unmatched. The CDR3, as DNA: TGTGCCAGCAGTGGTAAACTAGCGGGGGTCTCCTACAATGAGCAGTTCTTC. Protein sequence: CASSGKLAGVSYNEQFF.

This chain links TRBV5-6 with TRBJ2-5; the match to TRBD1 covers 8 bases. This CDR3 is 15 amino acids long. J gave up 1 base and V 4 bases, and 6 bases lay outside the gene matches. CDR1 and CDR2 from the germline V gene are SGHDT and YYEEEE. This CDR3 reads CASSLKGTGQETQYF. In DNA form, the CDR3 reads TGTGCCAGCAGCCTTAAAGGGACAGGCCAAGAGACCCAGTACTTC.

This chain uses TRBV28 with TRBJ1-2; TRBD1 might be the D (5 bases). The V gene lost 3 bases and the J gene lost 5 bases, with 10 bases spanning the gap. Germline V gives CDR1 MDHEN, CDR2 SYDVKM. The CDR3 runs 13 residues. Here the CDR3 reads CASSFTGVYGYTF. In DNA form, the CDR3 reads TGTGCCAGCAGTTTCACAGGAGTGTATGGCTACACCTTC.

The chain has TRBV2 and TRBJ2-1; D might be TRBD2 (5 bases). The germline V gene has CDR1 SNHLY and CDR2 FYNNEI. The germline V and J ends were trimmed by 5 bases and 8 bases, with 10 bases remaining between them. The CDR3 covers 12 residues. CDR3 coding DNA: TGTGCCAGCAGTACGGGGTGGGATGAGCAGTTCTTC. Protein product: CASSTGWDEQFF.